The entry below describes one T cell receptor (beta chain). The data belong to a study of blood T cell repertoires in COVID-19. Germline loops: CDR1 SGHRS, CDR2 YFSETQ. V lost 0 bases, J lost 5 bases, and 8 bases stayed unmatched. CDR3 size: 16 residues. Libraries were prepared by immunoSEQ multiplex PCR; TCRdb keeps only in-frame clonotypes and omits some of them. The repertoire holds about 240,000 clones, with around 90% as singletons. Material: peripheral blood. The receptor comes from a man between 60 and 75 years old who had recovered from COVID-19. J is TRBJ2-5 and V is TRBV5-1; 9 bases agree with TRBD1. The CDR3 spells CASSLGPLTGGETQYF. CDR3 DNA: TGCGCCAGCAGCTTGGGGCCCCTGACAGGGGGGGAGACCCAGTACTTC.